This TCR beta chain was obtained from a study of shared clonotypes between healthy human individuals. J lost 8 bases, V lost 7 bases, and 8 bases had no gene match. This CDR3 comprises 13 residues. From germline, CDR1 is MDHEN and CDR2 SYDVKM. Repertoires were generated with immunoSEQ multiplex PCR, while TCRdb's copy carries only in-frame clones and drops some. The sample yields 2.3 million or so clones, just over 90% seen once. Study results and caveats: Investigators expected sequencing depth to affect clonotype sharing among donors.

Note on this clone: Its cognate antigen is unknown.

Material: naive CD4+ T cells from PBMCs. Regarding subset: CD45RA+ positively selected. The TCR sequence derives from a man aged 18 to 29 in good health. Some clones in this sample may be carry-over from other donors' samples. The chain has TRBV28 and TRBJ1-2; TRBD1 aligns across 9 bases. The CDR3 sequence is CASTSTGGLGYTF. The CDR3 DNA is TGTGCCAGCACTTCCACAGGGGGCCTGGGCTACACCTTC.